This entry lists 31 T cell receptor beta chains sequenced from one sample in a study of human T cells and chemical hapten exposure. Unfractionated whole blood was the source from which total RNA was extracted. Using its own MiXCR run on the 5' RACE reads, TCRdb lists one record per CDR3 protein. The table has roughly 81,000 distinct CDR3 sequences, roughly 7.7% seen once. The origin of the receptors is a male donor in good health.

The chain combines TRBV20-1 with TRBJ1-1; no clear D. V lost 5 bases, J lost 1 base, and 11 bases lay in between. Germline V gene lookup returns CDR1 DFQATT and CDR2 SNEGSKA (reference sequence). The CDR3 has 13 residues. The CDR3 here is CSAFPLGNTEAFF. The CDR3 DNA follows: TGCAGTGCTTTTCCTTTAGGGAACACTGAAGCTTTCTTT.

This clonotype was picked up many times. The chain has TRBV20-1 and TRBJ2-7, with 13 bases fitting TRBD2. CDR1 is DFQATT, CDR2 SNEGSKA, per germline (reference sequence). This CDR3 is 13 amino acids long. Losses at the gene ends were 5 bases for V and 5 bases for J; bases not matched to a gene: 3. CDR3 residues: CSALGLAGDEQYF. CDR3 DNA sequence: TGCAGTGCTCTTGGACTAGCGGGAGACGAGCAGTACTTC.

This clonotype occurred a few times. The rearrangement uses TRBV18 and TRBJ2-5; tentative D call: TRBD1 (6 bases). V was pared by 4 bases and J by 1 base, with 13 bases between. Germline lookup yields CDR1 KGHSH and CDR2 LQKENI. The length of the CDR3 is 15 residues. Written as DNA, the CDR3 is TGTGCCAGCTCACTAATAAGGACAGTCCAAGAGACCCAGTACTTC. Translation gives CASSLIRTVQETQYF.

This clonotype was seen only a few times. The rearrangement uses TRBV20-1 and TRBJ2-1; the D gene could be TRBD1 or TRBD2 (5 bases each). From germline, CDR1 is DFQATT and CDR2 SNEGSKA (reference sequence). Between the trimmed V and J ends, which lost 4 bases and 8 bases, there was a span of 18 bases. CDR3 size: 14 residues. CDR3 sequence reads: CSAMGVLREHEQFF. The CDR3 coding sequence is TGCAGTGCTATGGGGGTATTAAGGGAGCATGAGCAGTTCTTC.

The chain uses TRBV20-1 and TRBJ2-7; D could derive from TRBD1 or TRBD2 (6 bases each). V was cut by 4 bases and J by 2 bases, with 15 bases left in between. Germline loops: CDR1 DFQATT, CDR2 SNEGSKA (reference sequence). The CDR3 consists of 14 residues. In DNA, the CDR3 is TGCAGTGCTATGGGTCGGGGGCTCGCCTACGAGCAGTACTTC. As protein: CSAMGRGLAYEQYF.

V gene TRBV20-1 combines with J gene TRBJ2-7; maybe TRBD2 (6 bases). CDR3 length: 8 residues. Per the germline V gene, CDR1 is DFQATT and CDR2 is SNEGSKA (reference sequence). The CDR3 bases are TGCAGAGCGGGTGAGCAGTACTTC. It is translated as CRAGEQYF.

On this clonotype: A read error is possible here, since a much larger clone lies one base away. The gene calls are TRBV5-1 and TRBJ2-2; D may be TRBD1 or TRBD2 (7 bases each). The CDR3 totals 17 residues. In germline, CDR1 is SGHRS, CDR2 YFSETQ. The CDR3 coding sequence is TGCGCCAGCAGCTTGGAGCGGGACAGCGTGATCACCGGGGAGCGGTTTTTT. Translation: CASSLERDSVITGERFF.

The rearrangement links TRBV7-9 to TRBJ1-3; D unresolved. V was clipped by 4 bases and J by 2 bases, with 12 bases between them. This CDR3 is built from 15 residues. Germline CDR1 reads SEHNR; CDR2 reads FQNEAQ (reference sequence). CDR3 loop: CASSSELETGNTIYF. The DNA for the CDR3 is TGTGCCAGCAGCTCGGAACTTGAGACTGGAAACACCATATATTTT. Full variable domain (missing parts from reference TRBV7-9 and TRBJ1-3): DTGVSQNPRHKITKRGQNVTFRCDPISEHNRLYWYRQTLGQGPEFLTYFQNEAQLEKSRLLSDRFSAERPKGSFSTLEIQRTEQGDSAMYLCASSSELETGNTIYFGEGSWLTVV.

This sequence joins TRBV6-2 or TRBV6-3 and TRBJ2-3; a weak D match, TRBD1 (5 bases). Germline lookup yields CDR1 MNHEY and CDR2 SVGEGT. Trimming removed 6 bases at V and 2 bases at J, with 12 bases between. This CDR3 is built from 14 residues. CDR3 DNA: TGTGCCAGCAGCAGGGTTAGCTTCACAGATACGCAGTATTTT. Translation: CASSRVSFTDTQYF.

In this sample, this clonotype turned up once. This clone may be a read error of a much larger clone one base away. The V call is TRBV20-1, the J call TRBJ1-4; D is unclear. V dropped 6 bases and J dropped 8 bases, with 10 bases sitting between them. The germline CDR1 and CDR2 sequences are DFQATT and SNEGSKA (reference sequence). The CDR3 totals 11 residues. CDR3 sequence reads: CSARDQEKLFF. The CDR3 DNA follows: TGCAGTGCCCGAGACCAGGAAAAACTGTTTTTT.

There are a few counts of this clonotype. The rearrangement links TRBV6-4 to TRBJ2-1; D is perhaps TRBD1 or TRBD2 (7 bases each). Germline lookup yields CDR1 MRHNA and CDR2 SNTAGT. This CDR3 region has 15 residues. V dropped 5 bases and J dropped 2 bases, with 13 bases sitting between them. In DNA form, the CDR3 reads TGTGCCAGCAGTACCAGGGGGGGCACCTACAATGAGCAGTTCTTC. Amino acids: CASSTRGGTYNEQFF.

This clonotype occurred many times. This chain uses TRBV7-2 with TRBJ2-7; the match to TRBD1 covers 7 bases. Germline V gene data show CDR1 as SGHTA and CDR2 as FQGNSA. This CDR3 comprises 14 residues. The V segment lost 7 bases and the J segment 6 bases; nucleotides outside the gene matches: 12. DNA of the CDR3: TGTGCCAGCAACACCGCGGCAGGGGGTCGCGAGCAGTACTTC. Translating it yields CASNTAAGGREQYF.

The table lists this clonotype with many counts. The chain employs TRBV5-1 and TRBJ2-1; maybe TRBD2 (6 bases). CDR1 SGHRS and CDR2 YFSETQ come from the germline V gene. Deletions cut 0 bases from V and 5 bases from J, with 12 bases between. CDR3 length equals 15 residues. CDR3 region: CASSLDGGNHNEQFF. The CDR3, as DNA: TGCGCCAGCAGCTTGGACGGCGGGAACCACAATGAGCAGTTCTTC.

There are a few counts of this clonotype. The V and J genes are TRBV20-1 and TRBJ2-3, with 9 bases aligning to TRBD2. The J segment lost 1 base and the V segment lost 5 bases, leaving 7 bases of the junction unmatched. The CDR3 sequence is 15 residues long. The germline V gene encodes CDR1 DFQATT and CDR2 SNEGSKA (reference sequence). CDR3 region: CSAHWTSVRTDTQYF. The CDR3 nucleotides read TGCAGTGCTCACTGGACTAGCGTACGCACAGATACGCAGTATTTT.

This clonotype was seen once. This rearrangement joins TRBV2 to TRBJ2-1; 11 bases align to TRBD2. The trim removed 2 bases at V and 0 bases at J, leaving 12 bases unmatched. There are 20 residues in the CDR3. Germline CDR1 and CDR2: SNHLY and FYNNEI. In DNA, the CDR3 is TGTGCCAGCAGTGAAAGTGCTAGCGGGGGGCCCCGGAGCTCCTACAATGAGCAGTTCTTC. It translates to CASSESASGGPRSSYNEQFF.

The sample holds many counts of this clonotype. The chain combines TRBV18 with TRBJ2-7; 10 bases map to TRBD1. V was pared by 5 bases and J by 5 bases, with 6 bases of the junction left unmatched. From germline, CDR1 is KGHSH and CDR2 LQKENI. The CDR3 is made up of 14 amino acids. The CDR3, as DNA: TGTGCCAGCTCAACACGGGACAGGGGCCACGAGCAGTACTTC. Its translation is CASSTRDRGHEQYF.

This clonotype has ten or more counts. The chain recombines TRBV20-1 with TRBJ2-1; 11 bases map to TRBD2. The CDR3 extends over 15 amino acids. Per germline, CDR1 DFQATT and CDR2 SNEGSKA (reference sequence). The V gene end was trimmed by 4 bases and the J gene end by 7 bases; junction bases not matched to a gene: 9. This chain's CDR3 is CSAIPLAGVKNEQFF. DNA for the CDR3: TGCAGTGCTATACCACTAGCGGGAGTCAAAAATGAGCAGTTCTTC.

In its sample, this clonotype was seen a few times. The chain combines TRBV6-2 or TRBV6-3 with TRBJ2-5, with D perhaps being TRBD1 or TRBD2 (6 bases each). The CDR3 has 17 residues. Germline V CDR1 and CDR2: MNHEY, SVGEGT. The germline V and J ends were trimmed by 2 bases and 1 base, with 17 bases remaining between them. CDR3 residues: CASSYPRGRGFQETQYF. In nucleotides, the CDR3 is TGTGCCAGCAGTTACCCACGGGGGCGGGGATTCCAAGAGACCCAGTACTTC.

The chain has TRBV29-1 and TRBJ2-7, with 12 bases aligning to TRBD2. The J segment lost 4 bases and the V segment lost 2 bases, leaving 3 bases of the junction unmatched. This CDR3 has 14 amino acids. CDR1 is SQVTM, CDR2 ANQGSEA, per germline. The CDR3 loop is CSVELAGGPYEQYF. DNA of the CDR3: TGCAGCGTTGAACTAGCGGGAGGGCCTTACGAGCAGTACTTC.

Many counts were recorded for this clonotype. The chain couples TRBV12-5 to TRBJ2-5; D unclear. The CDR3 length is 14 residues. V was clipped by 6 bases and J by 2 bases, with 13 bases between them. Germline CDR1 is LGHNT and CDR2 is FRNRAP. The CDR3 coding sequence is TGTGCTAGTGGAACGTATGGCGCACAAGAGACCCAGTACTTC. Residues: CASGTYGAQETQYF.

In its sample, this clonotype was seen a few times. This chain links TRBV19 with TRBJ2-1; D ambiguous. This CDR3 has 12 residues. Trimming removed 6 bases at V and 5 bases at J, with 8 bases between. Germline CDR1 and CDR2: LNHDA and SQIVND (reference sequence). CDR3 residues: CASRDGHNEQFF. CDR3 nucleotide sequence: TGTGCCAGTAGGGACGGCCACAATGAGCAGTTCTTC.

This clonotype was counted at least ten times. This chain joins TRBV2 and TRBJ2-3; D call uncertain. Trimming shortened V by 6 bases and J by 1 base, and 8 bases separated the two germline ends. Germline V gene sequence: CDR1 SNHLY, CDR2 FYNNEI. The CDR3 loop spans 13 amino acids. This CDR3 reads CASRLGGTDTQYF. The DNA of the CDR3 is TGTGCCAGCAGGCTTGGCGGCACAGATACGCAGTATTTT. Looking up the rest from reference TRBV2 and TRBJ2-3 gives the full variable domain: EPEVTQTPSHQVTQMGQEVILRCVPISNHLYFYWYRQILGQKVEFLVSFYNNEISEKSEIFDDQFSVERPDGSNFTLKIRSTKLEDSAMYFCASRLGGTDTQYFGPGTRLTVL.

This clonotype came up a few times. The chain employs TRBV2 and TRBJ1-1; D gene unclear. Trimming removed 6 bases from V and 4 bases from J, with 9 bases in between. Per germline, CDR1 SNHLY and CDR2 FYNNEI. The CDR3 runs to 12 residues. The CDR3 DNA is TGTGCCAGCAGCGGTTGGGGCACTGAAGCTTTCTTT. The encoded protein is CASSGWGTEAFF. Based on the CDR3 plus reference TRBV2 and TRBJ1-1, the full variable domain is EPEVTQTPSHQVTQMGQEVILRCVPISNHLYFYWYRQILGQKVEFLVSFYNNEISEKSEIFDDQFSVERPDGSNFTLKIRSTKLEDSAMYFCASSGWGTEAFFGQGTRLTVV.

This clonotype was observed a few times. The chain is built from TRBV10-3 and TRBJ2-1; 7 bases map to TRBD2. Germline loops: CDR1 ENHRY, CDR2 SYGVKD. The CDR3 spans 16 residues. Unmatched junction bases numbered 9, after V lost 5 bases and J lost 2 bases. The CDR3, as DNA: TGTGCCATCAGTATGGGGGGGGAGGGGACCTACAATGAGCAGTTCTTC. Amino acid sequence: CAISMGGEGTYNEQFF.

At least ten counts were recorded for this clonotype. The gene calls are TRBV5-1 and TRBJ2-2, with TRBD1 identical over 7 bases. CDR3 size: 16 residues. Germline V CDR1 and CDR2: SGHRS, YFSETQ. Trimming removed 3 bases from V and 0 bases from J; junction bases left unmatched: 5. The CDR3 DNA follows: TGCGCCAGCAGCTACTACAGGGGCACGAACACCGGGGAGCTGTTTTTT. It codes for CASSYYRGTNTGELFF. The whole variable domain, filled in from reference TRBV5-1 and TRBJ2-2, reads KAGVTQTPRYLIKTRGQQVTLSCSPISGHRSVSWYQQTPGQGLQFLFEYFSETQRNKGNFPGRFSGRQFSNSRSEMNVSTLELGDSALYLCASSYYRGTNTGELFFGEGSRLTVL.

This clonotype occurred many times. V is TRBV7-6 and J is TRBJ1-1; unclear D gene. The CDR3 loop spans 14 amino acids. V dropped 2 bases and J dropped 1 base, with 8 bases sitting between them. Germline CDR1 is SGHVS and CDR2 is FNYEAQ. CDR3 DNA sequence: TGTGCCAGCAGCTTACTGGCCGAGAACACTGAAGCTTTCTTT. Protein: CASSLLAENTEAFF.

This clonotype was observed many times. V gene TRBV7-2 combines with J gene TRBJ1-1; 7 positions match TRBD1. V shed 1 base and J 6 bases; nucleotides not matched to a gene: 2. The CDR3 spans 13 residues. CDR1 is SGHTA, CDR2 FQGNSA, per germline. CDR3 nucleotides: TGTGCCAGCAGCTTAGTCGGACAGGCTGAAGCTTTCTTT. It yields the protein CASSLVGQAEAFF.

This clonotype was picked up many times. The genes are TRBV7-3 and TRBJ2-1; a weak D match, TRBD1 (6 bases). The V end was cut by 1 base, the J end by 1 base, with 14 bases between. This CDR3 has 17 amino acids. Germline CDR1 and CDR2: SGHTA and FQGTGA. The CDR3 spells CASSLNQGPFSYNEQFF. DNA for the CDR3: TGTGCCAGCAGCTTAAATCAGGGGCCATTTTCCTACAATGAGCAGTTCTTC. Full variable domain (missing parts from reference TRBV7-3 and TRBJ2-1): GAGVSQTPSNKVTEKGKYVELRCDPISGHTALYWYRQSLGQGPEFLIYFQGTGAADDSGLPNDRFFAVRPEGSVSTLKIQRTERGDSAVYLCASSLNQGPFSYNEQFFGPGTRLTVL.

This clonotype turned up a few times. Here the CDR3 reads CSGSLAGGRPADQYF. The CDR3 DNA is TGCAGTGGCTCTCTAGCGGGAGGCCGACCCGCCGACCAGTACTTC. The chain combines TRBV20-1 with TRBJ2-5, with 11 bases that match TRBD2. Germline V gene data show CDR1 as DFQATT and CDR2 as SNEGSKA (reference sequence). J lost 10 bases, V lost 7 bases, and 17 bases had no gene match. The CDR3 is made up of 15 amino acids.

Ten or more counts support this clonotype. The V gene is TRBV7-9, the J gene TRBJ2-1; D not certain. CDR3 size: 17 residues. V gave up 2 bases and J gave up 2 bases, with 16 bases separating them. Per the germline V gene, CDR1 is SEHNR and CDR2 is FQNEAQ (reference sequence). CDR3 DNA: TGTGCCAGCAGCTTACGCGGTGGCTCCACTACCTACAATGAGCAGTTCTTC. Translation gives CASSLRGGSTTYNEQFF.

The chain combines TRBV24-1 with TRBJ1-2, with D unresolved. V was cut by 3 bases and J by 5 bases, with 12 bases left in between. The CDR3 sequence is 14 residues long. The germline CDR1 and CDR2 sequences are KGHDR and SFDVKD. This CDR3 reads CATSDSNSRYGYTF. As DNA, the CDR3 is TGTGCCACCAGTGATAGCAACAGCCGATATGGCTACACCTTC.